A selection of T cell receptor beta chains follows, all from one sample in a study of human T cells and chemical hapten exposure. TCRdb reprocessed the RACE reads via MiXCR and lists one record per CDR3 protein. The sample comprises tens of thousands of distinct CDR3 sequences, about a tenth of which are singletons, and approximately 12% rests with the top ten. Source: whole blood, taken in connection with sensitization to the hapten diphenylcyclopropenone (DPC). Source of these receptors: a woman between 35 and 50 years old with alopecia areata. Some clones in this sample may be carry-over from other donors' samples. Both conserved end residues are part of each CDR3. The order of the fields is J gene, D gene, V gene, clone size, CDR3 protein, CDR3 DNA. D genes are given only for firm matches. Clone size is stated in some rows and not others, as once, few, many or a class when expanded.

TRBJ2-1	TRBD1	TRBV6-6	few	CASSYPGTGRNEQFF	TGTGCCAGCAGTTACCCCGGGACAGGGCGGAATGAGCAGTTCTTC
TRBJ2-7	TRBD2	TRBV28	few	CASSLIRILAGSYEQYF	TGTGCCAGCAGTTTAATAAGGATACTAGCGGGGTCCTACGAGCAGTACTTC
TRBJ2-1	NA	TRBV7-3	many	CASSLTQMGLGRNEQFF	TGTGCCAGCAGCTTAACTCAAATGGGTTTGGGTCGGAATGAGCAGTTCTTC
TRBJ1-5	NA	TRBV6-2/TRBV6-3	many	CASSYATVNQPQHF	TGTGCCAGCAGTTACGCGACAGTCAATCAGCCCCAGCATTTT
TRBJ1-4	NA	TRBV5-1	NA	CASSNSGTKDEKLFF	TGCGCCAGCAGCAATTCCGGGACGAAGGATGAAAAACTGTTTTTT
TRBJ2-3	NA	TRBV4-1	many	CASSQEGQLSTDTQYF	TGCGCCAGCAGCCAAGAAGGACAACTGAGCACAGATACGCAGTATTTT
TRBJ1-2	NA	TRBV7-3	few	CASSLGGADGYTF	TGTGCCAGCAGCCTAGGGGGGGCTGATGGCTACACCTTC
TRBJ1-4	NA	TRBV21-1	many	CASSKGGFVRDGEKLFF	TGTGCCAGCAGCAAAGGGGGCTTCGTCCGGGACGGTGAAAAACTGTTTTTT
TRBJ2-7	NA	TRBV28	few	CASSPTGVDYEQYF	TGTGCCAGCAGCCCGACAGGAGTAGACTACGAGCAGTACTTC
TRBJ2-6	TRBD1	TRBV5-6	many	CASIEQGSGANVLTF	TGTGCCAGCATCGAACAGGGGTCTGGGGCCAACGTCCTGACTTTC
TRBJ1-2	TRBD1	TRBV5-4	many	CASSPPGQGFNYGYTF	TGTGCCAGCAGCCCACCGGGACAGGGCTTCAATTATGGCTACACCTTC
TRBJ1-3	NA	TRBV4-1	many	CASSQGMVRGSGNTIYF	TGCGCCAGCAGCCAAGGGATGGTGAGGGGCTCTGGAAACACCATATATTTT
TRBJ1-2	NA	TRBV18	NA	CASSPLQGGDYGYTF	TGTGCCAGCTCACCATTGCAGGGCGGCGACTATGGCTACACCTTC
TRBJ1-4	NA	TRBV29-1	many	CSVGPEGIGEKLFF	TGCAGCGTTGGCCCTGAGGGGATAGGTGAAAAACTGTTTTTT
TRBJ1-1	NA	TRBV29-1	NA	CSVGPGDTEAFF	TGCAGCGTTGGCCCAGGAGACACTGAAGCTTTCTTT
TRBJ2-2	NA	TRBV12-3/TRBV12-4	few	CASSARGAGELFF	TGTGCCAGCAGTGCCAGGGGAGCCGGGGAGCTGTTTTTT
TRBJ1-6	TRBD1	TRBV5-1	few	CASSVGDRAQASSPLHF	TGCGCCAGCAGCGTGGGAGACAGGGCCCAAGCGAGTTCACCCCTCCACTTT
TRBJ2-1	NA	TRBV6-5	NA	CASTLLGGQGNEQFF	TGTGCCAGCACCCTACTGGGGGGGCAGGGCAATGAGCAGTTCTTC
TRBJ1-1	NA	TRBV5-1	NA	CASSLTGIEAFF	TGCGCCAGCAGCTTGACAGGGATTGAAGCTTTCTTT
TRBJ1-5	NA	TRBV6-5	few	CASRALNRDQPQHF	TGTGCCAGCAGGGCTCTCAACAGGGATCAGCCCCAGCATTTT
TRBJ1-5	NA	TRBV12-3/TRBV12-4	few	CASSLVQGEQPQHF	TGTGCCAGCAGTTTAGTACAGGGCGAACAGCCCCAGCATTTT
TRBJ1-1	NA	TRBV5-4	NA	CASSLDGGYTEAFF	TGTGCCAGCAGCTTGGATGGGGGATACACTGAAGCTTTCTTT
TRBJ1-5	NA	TRBV12-3/TRBV12-4	many	CASSPLPNRPQHF	TGTGCCAGCAGCCCGCTTCCGAATAGGCCCCAGCATTTT
TRBJ1-2	TRBD1	TRBV4-3	NA	CASSQTSGTGRGYTF	TGCGCCAGCAGCCAAACATCCGGGACAGGGCGCGGCTACACCTTC
TRBJ2-7	NA	TRBV2	many	CASISPHEQYF	TGTGCCAGTATTTCACCCCACGAGCAGTACTTC
TRBJ1-3	NA	TRBV6-1	few	CASSAGSGNTIYF	TGTGCCAGCAGTGCCGGGTCTGGAAACACCATATATTTT
TRBJ2-7	TRBD1	TRBV7-9	NA	CASSSQGSHYEQYF	TGTGCCAGCAGCTCACAGGGGTCACACTACGAGCAGTACTTC
TRBJ1-1	NA	TRBV7-6	many	CASSLEVGNTEAFF	TGTGCCAGCAGCTTAGAAGTTGGGAACACTGAAGCTTTCTTT
TRBJ2-6	NA	TRBV20-1	NA	CSAISSSPGTLSGANVLTF	TGCAGTGCTATCAGTAGTAGTCCGGGAACTCTATCTGGGGCCAACGTCCTGACTTTC
TRBJ2-5	TRBD1	TRBV11-2	many	CASSSRLTGGSQETQYF	TGTGCCAGCAGCTCGAGATTAACAGGGGGAAGCCAAGAGACCCAGTACTTC
TRBJ1-5	NA	TRBV28	NA	CASSPRDRRNQPQHF	TGTGCCAGCAGTCCCCGAGACAGGCGCAATCAGCCCCAGCATTTT
TRBJ1-1	TRBD1	TRBV20-1	NA	CSAKTGGGTEAFF	TGCAGTGCAAAGACAGGGGGAGGCACTGAAGCTTTCTTT
TRBJ1-6	TRBD1	TRBV2	few	CASSAGTGANSPLHF	TGTGCCAGCAGCGCCGGGACAGGGGCAAATTCACCCCTCCACTTT